The present T cell receptor beta chain was sequenced within a study of neoadjuvant anti-PD-1 for oral cavity cancer. Sequencing was performed with immunoSEQ multiplex PCR; in TCRdb, only in-frame clones are kept and a portion is missing. Among over 15,000 clones listed, roughly two thirds were seen once. This CDR3 spans 11 amino acids. The germline V gene encodes CDR1 SEHNR and CDR2 FQNEAQ (reference sequence). The ends were cut back, 3 bases at V and 4 bases at J, with 4 bases in the middle. Sequencing was performed on PBMCs, taken before nivolumab (anti-PD-1) treatment. The sequence came from a person aged 35-79 years with oral cavity squamous cell carcinoma. The rearrangement uses TRBV7-9 and TRBJ2-7; D is ambiguous. The CDR3 DNA follows: TGTGCCAGCAGCTTGGTTTACGAGCAGTACTTC. Translation: CASSLVYEQYF. Using reference TRBV7-9 and TRBJ2-7 for the parts outside the CDR3, the full variable domain is DTGVSQNPRHKITKRGQNVTFRCDPISEHNRLYWYRQTLGQGPEFLTYFQNEAQLEKSRLLSDRFSAERPKGSFSTLEIQRTEQGDSAMYLCASSLVYEQYFGPGTRLTVT.